This TCR beta chain stems from a study of graft-versus-host responses after intestinal transplantation. Looking at the study overall: Transplants were multivisceral, liver-intestinal, or isolated intestinal. Anti-thymocyte globulin induction preceded 2 to 4 years of tacrolimus and steroid maintenance in all recipients.

CDR3 length: 12 amino acids. V was shortened by 4 bases and J by 4 bases, with 6 bases between the two germline ends. Germline-derived CDR1 and CDR2 are PRHDT and FYEKMQ (reference sequence). Libraries were prepared by immunoSEQ multiplex PCR; TCRdb keeps only in-frame clonotypes and omits some of them. The table includes about 97,000 clones, 80% to 95% detected once. The chain joins TRBV13 to TRBJ2-3; D not resolved. Here the sequenced sample was PBMCs, taken roughly 450 days after intestinal transplant. The sequence derives from a human patient who received an intestinal transplant, so some T cells may come from the graft donor. CDR3 residues: CASSSPPDTQYF. CDR3 coding DNA: TGTGCCAGCAGCTCCCCCCCAGATACGCAGTATTTT.